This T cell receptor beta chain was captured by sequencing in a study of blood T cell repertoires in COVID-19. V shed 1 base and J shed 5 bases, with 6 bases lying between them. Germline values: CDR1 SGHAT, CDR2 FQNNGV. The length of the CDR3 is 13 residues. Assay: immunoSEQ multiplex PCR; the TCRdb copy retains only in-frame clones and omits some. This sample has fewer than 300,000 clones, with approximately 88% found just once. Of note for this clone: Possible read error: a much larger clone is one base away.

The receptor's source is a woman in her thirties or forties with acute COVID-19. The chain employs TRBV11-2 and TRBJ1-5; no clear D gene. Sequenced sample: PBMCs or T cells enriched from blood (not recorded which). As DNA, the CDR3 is TGTGCCAGCAGCTTAGCCGGGGATCAGCCCCAGCATTTT. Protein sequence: CASSLAGDQPQHF.